Shown below are 30 T cell receptor beta chains from a single sample sequenced in a study of cytomegalovirus exposure and HLA in healthy donors (dated by TCRdb to the late 2010s). Libraries came from the immunoSEQ multiplex PCR assay. For the multiplex PCR, a mixture combining 60 forward primers for TCR Vbeta segments and 13 reverse primers for TCR Jbeta segments was used. TCRdb stores this immuneACCESS table with in-frame sequences only. Part of the clones is absent; in the studies checked, under half of the shortfall reflects unresolved V genes, and no reason is known for the rest. Counted in this sample were under 150,000 clones; just over 70% of them appeared once. More than 2.5% of the sample belongs to the ten largest clones. Sequencing was done on a sample of PBMCs. The source of these receptors is a woman aged 60-75 years in good health and CMV-seropositive.

Remarks on this clone: Sequence at one end of the junction differs from germline and may be a read error. V is TRBV7-9 and J is TRBJ1-1; D not certain. CDR3 length equals 14 residues. Germline V CDR1 and CDR2: SEHNR, FQNEAQ (reference sequence). The CDR3 sequence is CSSSLVGENTEAFF. The CDR3 nucleotides read TGTTCCAGCAGCTTAGTAGGAGAGAACACTGAAGCTTTCTTT.

This clone was detected only a few times. V gene TRBV27 combines with J gene TRBJ2-3, with D tentatively TRBD1 (5 bases). Trimming removed 5 bases from V and 4 bases from J, with 16 bases in between. Per germline, CDR1 MNHEY and CDR2 SMNVEV (reference sequence). The CDR3 has 15 residues. This CDR3 is CASSRVTVVSDTQYF. CDR3 bases: TGTGCCAGCAGTAGGGTGACAGTTGTTTCAGATACGCAGTATTTT.

V and J are TRBV5-4 and TRBJ2-1; TRBD1 agrees at 7 bases. Per germline, CDR1 SGHNT and CDR2 YYREEE (reference sequence). V gave up 2 bases and J gave up 1 base; unmatched junction bases: 3. The CDR3 extends over 15 amino acids. As DNA, the CDR3 is TGTGCCAGCAGCTTAAGGGGGCCTTCCTACAATGAGCAGTTCTTC. Translation: CASSLRGPSYNEQFF.

This chain joins TRBV5-4 and TRBJ2-7, with D perhaps TRBD2 (7 bases). V shed 4 bases and J shed 5 bases, with 19 bases lying between them. Germline V lookup: CDR1 SGHNT, CDR2 YYREEE (reference sequence). The CDR3 consists of 15 residues. The CDR3: CASSPEGGPSHEQYF. CDR3 nucleotides: TGTGCCAGCAGCCCGGAGGGGGGGCCGAGCCACGAGCAGTACTTC. The complete variable domain, with remaining parts taken from reference TRBV5-4 and TRBJ2-7, reads ETGVTQSPTHLIKTRGQQVTLRCSSQSGHNTVSWYQQALGQGPQFIFQYYREEENGRGNFPPRFSGLQFPNYSSELNVNALELDDSALYLCASSPEGGPSHEQYFGPGTRLTVT.

The chain is built from TRBV10-3 and TRBJ1-5; TRBD1 agrees at 7 bases. After removal of 2 bases from V and 0 bases from J, the junction contained 7 bases not matched to a gene. Germline CDR1 ENHRY, CDR2 SYGVKD. This CDR3 is 17 amino acids long. The CDR3 here is CAISEGQVIYSNQPQHF. Written as DNA, the CDR3 is TGTGCCATCAGTGAGGGACAGGTGATCTATAGCAATCAGCCCCAGCATTTT.

CDR3 coding DNA: TGTGCCAGCAGCTTGGTGGGGGGGAATCAGCCCCAGCATTTT. Translating it yields CASSLVGGNQPQHF. The chain has TRBV5-6 and TRBJ1-5; D might be TRBD1 (5 bases). Looked up from germline, CDR1 is SGHDT and CDR2 is YYEEEE. The ends were cut back, 0 bases at V and 4 bases at J, with 8 bases in the middle. The CDR3 sequence is 14 residues long.

V is TRBV27 and J is TRBJ2-5; no firm D call. This CDR3 has 13 amino acids. The germline V gene encodes CDR1 MNHEY and CDR2 SMNVEV (reference sequence). Trimming cost V 5 bases and J 1 base, with 8 bases left between them. The CDR3 loop reads CASSPLGQETQYF. The CDR3 DNA reads TGTGCCAGCAGTCCACTTGGCCAAGAGACCCAGTACTTC.

The V gene is TRBV5-1, the J gene TRBJ1-4, with 8 bases fitting TRBD1. Germline CDR1 is SGHRS and CDR2 is YFSETQ. J was trimmed by 1 base and V by 1 base; bases with no gene match: 3. The CDR3 has 16 residues. The CDR3 reads CASSLTGGRTNEKLFF. The CDR3 DNA sequence: TGCGCCAGCAGCTTGACAGGGGGAAGAACTAATGAAAAACTGTTTTTT.

The rearrangement uses TRBV6-1 and TRBJ2-1; perhaps TRBD2 as D (5 bases). The CDR3 sequence is 14 residues long. V lost 6 bases and J 0 bases, leaving 9 bases between the germline ends. Germline values: CDR1 MNHNS, CDR2 SASEGT. For the CDR3, the DNA is TGTGCCAGCAGGGAGGAGATCTCCTACAATGAGCAGTTCTTC. The encoded protein is CASREEISYNEQFF.

The rearrangement links TRBV5-1 to TRBJ1-5; 8 nucleotides align to TRBD1. Germline V CDR1 and CDR2: SGHRS, YFSETQ. This CDR3 has 13 residues. Trimming removed 4 bases from V and 5 bases from J; junction bases left unmatched: 2. The CDR3 reads CASSTTGDQPQHF. CDR3 DNA: TGCGCCAGCAGCACGACAGGGGATCAGCCCCAGCATTTT.

In this sample, this clone turned up once. The chain links TRBV7-2 to TRBJ1-5, with 7 bases identical to TRBD1. Germline loops: CDR1 SGHTA, CDR2 FQGNSA. V dropped 6 bases and J dropped 0; count of bases not matched to a gene: 5. The length of the CDR3 is 15 residues. The CDR3: CASSRTGDSNQPQHF. The CDR3, as DNA: TGTGCCAGCAGTCGGACAGGCGATAGCAATCAGCCCCAGCATTTT.

The rearrangement links TRBV6-5 to TRBJ1-2, with 7 bases that match TRBD1. Germline CDR1 is MNHEY and CDR2 is SVGAGI. J gave up 6 bases and V 9 bases, and 7 bases lay outside the gene matches. This CDR3 comprises 12 residues. CDR3 amino acids: CASSTGRNGYTF. CDR3 sequence (DNA): TGTGCCAGTTCGACAGGGAGGAATGGCTACACCTTC.

J is TRBJ2-7 and V is TRBV29-1, with D possibly being TRBD2 (6 bases). The CDR3 extends over 15 amino acids. Germline assignment: CDR1 SQVTM and CDR2 ANQGSEA. Trimming cost V 5 bases and J 1 base, with 18 bases left between them. The CDR3 is CSVSRWRGPSYEQYF. CDR3 sequence (DNA): TGCAGCGTTTCAAGGTGGCGGGGTCCTTCCTACGAGCAGTACTTC.

The chain uses TRBV11-2 and TRBJ1-5, with 9 bases lining up with TRBD1. The CDR3 consists of 17 residues. V lost 0 bases and J lost 6; bases outside the gene matches: 9. CDR1 is SGHAT, CDR2 FQNNGV, per germline. The DNA of the CDR3 is TGTGCCAGCAGCTTAGAAATACAGGGGGCCCCCAGTCAGCCCCAGCATTTT. Protein sequence: CASSLEIQGAPSQPQHF.

This clone was detected only a few times. V gene TRBV9 combines with J gene TRBJ2-5; D is unresolved. CDR3 length equals 11 residues. In germline, CDR1 is SGDLS, CDR2 YYNGEE. V gave up 4 bases and J gave up 4 bases, with 5 bases separating them. The DNA for the CDR3 is TGTGCCAGCAGCACTGGAGAGACCCAGTACTTC. It codes for CASSTGETQYF.

This chain connects TRBV5-1 to TRBJ1-2; 9 positions agree with TRBD1. Germline values: CDR1 SGHRS, CDR2 YFSETQ. This CDR3 region has 13 residues. With V trimmed by 2 bases and J by 6 bases, 2 bases remained unmatched. The CDR3 reads CASSFTGGNGYTF. CDR3 DNA: TGCGCCAGCAGCTTTACAGGGGGCAATGGCTACACCTTC.

This chain uses TRBV19 with TRBJ2-5; the match to TRBD1 covers 8 bases. The trim removed 5 bases at V and 5 bases at J, leaving 4 bases unmatched. Germline CDR1 LNHDA, CDR2 SQIVND (reference sequence). There are 13 residues in the CDR3. Here the CDR3 DNA reads TGTGCCAGTAGTGTCCGACAGGGGGAGACCCAGTACTTC. Translating it yields CASSVRQGETQYF.

The chain links TRBV7-9 to TRBJ2-5, with a possible D match to TRBD1 (6 bases). Trimming cost V 3 bases and J 0 bases, with 11 bases left between them. CDR3 length equals 15 residues. Germline V gene data show CDR1 as SEHNR and CDR2 as FQNEAQ (reference sequence). CDR3 in amino acids: CASSFPTGYQETQYF. For the CDR3, the DNA is TGTGCCAGCAGCTTCCCGACAGGATACCAAGAGACCCAGTACTTC.

This clone was observed a handful of times. The CDR3 coding sequence is TGTGCCAGCGGCCCGACAGGGGGGAGGGCTGAAGCTTTCTTT. This codes for CASGPTGGRAEAFF. This chain links TRBV6-1 with TRBJ1-1; 9 bases fit TRBD1. Losses at the gene ends were 8 bases for V and 6 bases for J; bases not matched to a gene: 10. The CDR3 has 14 amino acids. Germline values: CDR1 MNHNS, CDR2 SASEGT.

This clone was detected a few times. CDR3: CASSPAPGANSPLHF. CDR3 bases: TGTGCCAGCAGCCCTGCACCAGGGGCAAATTCACCCCTCCACTTT. V usage is TRBV7-3 and J usage is TRBJ1-6; possible D gene TRBD1, 6 bases. Germline V gene data show CDR1 as SGHTA and CDR2 as FQGTGA. Trimming took 5 bases from V and 7 from J, leaving 15 bases between them. CDR3 length equals 15 residues.

DNA for the CDR3: TGTGCCAGTAGTCCATGGACTAGCGGGACTCGGGAGCAGTACTTC. This codes for CASSPWTSGTREQYF. The chain has TRBV19 and TRBJ2-7, with 12 positions matching TRBD2. V shed 5 bases, J shed 7 bases, and the junction held 9 bases outside the gene matches. The CDR3 is 15 residues long. Germline values: CDR1 LNHDA, CDR2 SQIVND (reference sequence).

The genes are TRBV9 and TRBJ2-2; D is possibly TRBD1 (6 bases). The ends were cut back, 6 bases at V and 4 bases at J, with 13 bases in the middle. This CDR3 is 14 amino acids long. The germline V gene encodes CDR1 SGDLS and CDR2 YYNGEE. The CDR3 DNA reads TGTGCCAGCAATGAGGGGGAGAGCACCGGGGAGCTGTTTTTT. Protein product: CASNEGESTGELFF.

This clone was counted between two and nine times. The rearrangement joins TRBV5-6 to TRBJ2-3; 12 bases match TRBD2. The V gene end was trimmed by 0 bases and the J gene end by 0 bases; junction bases not matched to a gene: 8. Per the germline V gene, CDR1 is SGHDT and CDR2 is YYEEEE. The CDR3 covers 19 residues. This CDR3 reads CASSLVLAGGPGSTDTQYF. The CDR3 bases are TGTGCCAGCAGCTTGGTCCTAGCGGGGGGGCCGGGTAGCACAGATACGCAGTATTTT.

The rearrangement links TRBV29-1 to TRBJ1-1; D remains ambiguous. The length of the CDR3 is 13 residues. Germline V gene data show CDR1 as SQVTM and CDR2 as ANQGSEA. The CDR3 is CNTGEQQGTEAFF. For the CDR3, the DNA is TGCAACACCGGGGAACAGCAAGGAACTGAAGCTTTCTTT.

Points on this clone: One end of the junction varies from germline; a read error may be responsible. The CDR3, as DNA: TGTGCTAGCAGCTTAGCACAGTTCAGCTCCTACAATGAGCAGTTCTTC. It encodes CASSLAQFSSYNEQFF. The gene calls are TRBV7-7 and TRBJ2-1; D is undetermined. The CDR3 runs to 16 residues. Germline lookup yields CDR1 SSHAT and CDR2 FNYEAQ (reference sequence).

In its sample, this clone was seen a few times. The rearrangement links TRBV29-1 to TRBJ1-1; TRBD1 matches at 10 bases. The junction had 5 bases not matched to a gene; V was cut back by 7 bases and J by 6 bases. This CDR3 is built from 12 residues. CDR1 SQVTM and CDR2 ANQGSEA come from the germline V gene. The CDR3 region is CSGRQGAAEAFF. CDR3 bases: TGCAGCGGGCGACAGGGGGCCGCTGAAGCTTTCTTT.

A few counts support this clone. The chain employs TRBV4-1 and TRBJ1-5, with 7 bases identical to TRBD1. The CDR3 spans 16 residues. Germline trimming cut 3 bases from V and 4 bases from J; bases unmatched to any gene: 9. Germline-derived CDR1 and CDR2 are MGHRA and YSYEKL. CDR3 DNA: TGCGCCAGCAGCCAGACCGACAGGGAGAAAAATCAGCCCCAGCATTTT. Amino acid sequence: CASSQTDREKNQPQHF.

The chain uses TRBV9 and TRBJ1-1; 12 bases match TRBD1. V was clipped by 5 bases and J by 12 bases; unmatched bases: 17. CDR3 length: 16 amino acids. Germline V gives CDR1 SGDLS, CDR2 YYNGEE. The CDR3 region has the DNA TGTGCCAGCAGTCCCCGGAGGGACAGGGGGCCGGGGGGGACTTTCTTT. Translating it yields CASSPRRDRGPGGTFF.

This rearrangement joins TRBV5-1 to TRBJ1-1, with D perhaps TRBD1 (5 bases). The CDR3 has 15 residues. Germline loops: CDR1 SGHRS, CDR2 YFSETQ. With 4 bases removed from V and 1 base from J, the gap between germline ends came to 14 bases. CDR3 protein: CASSMQGMGNTEAFF. Here the CDR3 DNA reads TGCGCCAGCAGCATGCAGGGCATGGGGAACACTGAAGCTTTCTTT.

The V and J genes are TRBV2 and TRBJ1-5; 7 nucleotides match TRBD1. The CDR3 is 14 residues long. V shed 7 bases, J shed 4 bases, and the junction held 7 bases outside the gene matches. CDR1 SNHLY and CDR2 FYNNEI come from the germline V gene. The DNA of the CDR3 is TGTGCCAGCAAGAGCAGGGGGGAAAATCAGCCCCAGCATTTT. Encoded protein: CASKSRGENQPQHF.